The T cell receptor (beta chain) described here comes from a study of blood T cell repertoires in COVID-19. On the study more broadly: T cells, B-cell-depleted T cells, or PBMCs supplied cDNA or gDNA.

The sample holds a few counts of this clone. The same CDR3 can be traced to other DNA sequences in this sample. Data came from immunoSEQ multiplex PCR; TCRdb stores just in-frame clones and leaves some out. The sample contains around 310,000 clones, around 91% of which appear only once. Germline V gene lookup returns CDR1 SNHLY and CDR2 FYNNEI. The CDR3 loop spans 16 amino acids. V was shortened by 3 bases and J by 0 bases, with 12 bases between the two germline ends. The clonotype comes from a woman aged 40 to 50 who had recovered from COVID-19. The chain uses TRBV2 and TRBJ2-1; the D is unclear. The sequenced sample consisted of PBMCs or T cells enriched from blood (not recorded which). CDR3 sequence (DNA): TGTGCCAGCAGTGACCGCGGCGCCAGCTCCTACAATGAGCAGTTCTTC. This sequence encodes CASSDRGASSYNEQFF.